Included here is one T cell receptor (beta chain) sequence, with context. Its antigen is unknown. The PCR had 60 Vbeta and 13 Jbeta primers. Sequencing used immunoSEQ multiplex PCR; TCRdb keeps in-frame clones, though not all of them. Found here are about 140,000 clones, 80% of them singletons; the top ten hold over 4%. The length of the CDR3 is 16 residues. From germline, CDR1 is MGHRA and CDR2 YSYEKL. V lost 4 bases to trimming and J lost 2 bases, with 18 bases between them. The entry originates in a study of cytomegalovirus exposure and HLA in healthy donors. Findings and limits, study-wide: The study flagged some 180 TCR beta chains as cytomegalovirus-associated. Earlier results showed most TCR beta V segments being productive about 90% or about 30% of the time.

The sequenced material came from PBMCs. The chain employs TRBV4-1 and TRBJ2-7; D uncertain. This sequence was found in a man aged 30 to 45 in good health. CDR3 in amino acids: CASSPKSGQIPYEQYF. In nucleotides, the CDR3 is TGCGCCAGCAGCCCAAAAAGTGGGCAGATCCCCTACGAGCAGTACTTC.